Listed below are T cell receptor beta chains from one sample, sequenced in a study of T-cell reconstitution after alpha-beta-depleted transplantation in children. TCRdb used MiXCR to reprocess the PCR reads, holding one entry per CDR3 protein. The data contain 550,000 to 800,000 distinct CDR3 sequences, over 10% of them singletons. The input for sequencing was PBMCs, taken before TCRalphabeta/CD19-depleted stem cell transplant. The receptors were gathered from a girl aged 2-9 years with congenital amegakaryocytic thrombocytopenia, due to receive a stem cell transplant. Both conserved end residues are part of each CDR3. The D gene is left open where the match is weak. Size values are once, few and many counts, or a class for expanded clones, and some rows have none.

CASRSTNSYEQYF | TGTGCCAGCAGGAGTACAAACTCCTACGAGCAGTACTTC | TRBV2 | . | TRBJ2-7 | .
CASSQVGTTEAFF | TGCGCCAGCAGCCAGGTGGGAACGACTGAAGCTTTCTTT | TRBV5-1 | . | TRBJ1-1 | many
CASSLDSAASIQFF | TGCGCCAGCAGCTTGGATTCAGCGGCCTCGATCCAGTTCTTC | TRBV5-1 | . | TRBJ2-1 | many
CSASGGDYGYTF | TGCAGTGCCTCCGGCGGGGACTATGGCTACACCTTC | TRBV20-1 | . | TRBJ1-2 | many
CSTTKNVESETQYF | TGCAGCACGACAAAAAATGTGGAGTCAGAGACCCAGTACTTC | TRBV29-1 | . | TRBJ2-5 | few
CSAPSGLETQEQYF | TGCAGTGCCCCCTCCGGACTAGAGACCCAGGAGCAGTACTTC | TRBV20-1 | TRBD2 | TRBJ2-7 | many
CSAREGQIYGYTF | TGCAGTGCTAGGGAGGGACAGATCTATGGCTACACCTTC | TRBV20-1 | TRBD1 | TRBJ1-2 | .
CSVEGMRTGGNYGYTF | TGCAGCGTTGAAGGCATGCGGACAGGGGGCAACTATGGCTACACCTTC | TRBV29-1 | TRBD1 | TRBJ1-2 | few
CASSAPGLNTNEQFF | TGTGCCAGCAGCGCCCCGGGACTGAATACCAATGAGCAGTTCTTC | TRBV9 | . | TRBJ2-1 | many
CSAIRTGGEQYF | TGCAGTGCTATCCGGACAGGCGGGGAGCAGTACTTC | TRBV20-1 | TRBD1 | TRBJ2-7 | .
CASSLEWDTVSETQYF | TGTGCCAGCAGCTTAGAGTGGGACACAGTTTCAGAGACCCAGTACTTC | TRBV7-9 | . | TRBJ2-5 | many
CASSLIGSGRHYNEQFF | TGTGCCAGCAGCCTAATAGGCAGCGGGAGACATTACAATGAGCAGTTCTTC | TRBV7-9 | TRBD2 | TRBJ2-1 | many
CASSLGLASPAGTDTQYF | TGTGCCAGCAGCTTAGGGCTAGCGTCTCCAGCGGGCACAGATACGCAGTATTTT | TRBV11-1 | . | TRBJ2-3 | few
CASSELRARGEQFF | TGTGCCAGCAGTGAGCTTAGGGCCAGAGGTGAGCAGTTCTTC | TRBV6-1 | . | TRBJ2-1 | few
CSVAGAGSNTGELFF | TGCAGCGTTGCTGGAGCGGGGTCGAACACCGGGGAGCTGTTTTTT | TRBV29-1 | TRBD2 | TRBJ2-2 | .
CASSLDAGDQTDTQYF | TGCGCCAGCAGCTTGGACGCAGGGGACCAAACAGATACGCAGTATTTT | TRBV5-1 | . | TRBJ2-3 | few
CSARGSSPIYEQYF | TGCAGTGCTAGAGGGTCTAGTCCCATCTACGAGCAGTACTTC | TRBV20-1 | . | TRBJ2-7 | many
CAISAGQGRKMTDTQYF | TGTGCCATCAGTGCGGGACAGGGAAGAAAAATGACAGATACGCAGTATTTT | TRBV10-3 | TRBD1 | TRBJ2-3 | many
CASHLLSGSHNEQFF | TGTGCCAGCCACCTTCTTAGCGGGAGTCACAATGAGCAGTTCTTC | TRBV7-9 | TRBD2 | TRBJ2-1 | .
CASSIRTSPNTGELFF | TGTGCCAGCAGCATCAGGACTTCCCCGAACACCGGGGAGCTGTTTTTT | TRBV7-8 | . | TRBJ2-2 | few
CSAGRLTEQFF | TGCAGTGCTGGGCGGCTAACCGAGCAGTTCTTC | TRBV20-1 | . | TRBJ2-1 | many
CASRPGTSRTRTQYF | TGTGCCAGCAGACCCGGGACTAGCCGTACGCGGACCCAGTACTTC | TRBV7-2 | TRBD2 | TRBJ2-5 | many
CAISEIGSGDSSYNEQFF | TGTGCCATCAGTGAGATTGGTAGCGGGGACAGCTCCTACAATGAGCAGTTCTTC | TRBV10-3 | . | TRBJ2-1 | .
CSANYRTDTDTQYF | TGCAGTGCTAATTACCGGACTGACACAGATACGCAGTATTTT | TRBV20-1 | . | TRBJ2-3 | once
CASSFGGTSYEQYF | TGTGCCAGCAGCTTTGGGGGTACCTCCTACGAGCAGTACTTC | TRBV7-2 | . | TRBJ2-7 | many
CASSVLGTGETQYF | TGCGCCAGCAGCGTTCTCGGGACAGGGGAGACCCAGTACTTC | TRBV5-1 | TRBD1 | TRBJ2-5 | few
CSARDWVASSYEQYF | TGCAGTGCTAGAGATTGGGTTGCGAGCTCCTACGAGCAGTACTTC | TRBV20-1 | . | TRBJ2-7 | few
CASSQETRGTDTQYF | TGTGCCAGCAGCCAAGAGACTAGGGGCACAGATACGCAGTATTTT | TRBV3-1 | . | TRBJ2-3 | .
CASSLGGRPQHF | TGTGCCAGCAGCTTAGGGGGTAGGCCCCAGCATTTT | TRBV7-9 | . | TRBJ1-5 | .
CATRASSRNQDQPQHF | TGTGCCACCAGAGCTTCTAGCAGAAACCAGGATCAGCCCCAGCATTTT | TRBV15 | . | TRBJ1-5 | many
CASSSVSGPSRNTGELFF | TGTGCCAGCAGTTCGGTATCAGGGCCGTCCCGCAACACCGGGGAGCTGTTTTTT | TRBV6-5 | . | TRBJ2-2 | many
CSARDFGRQGIVYEQYF | TGCAGTGCTAGAGATTTCGGGAGACAGGGGATAGTCTACGAGCAGTACTTC | TRBV20-1 | TRBD1 | TRBJ2-7 | .
CASSQDQTSGSWDEQFF | TGCGCCAGCAGCCAAGACCAGACTAGCGGGAGTTGGGATGAGCAGTTCTTC | TRBV4-1 | TRBD2 | TRBJ2-1 | .
CASSFPAGEGTRQPQHF | TGCGCCAGCAGTTTTCCGGCAGGCGAGGGCACGCGGCAGCCCCAGCATTTT | TRBV5-1 | . | TRBJ1-5 | many
CSVEYESSYEQYF | TGCAGCGTTGAATATGAGAGCTCCTACGAGCAGTACTTC | TRBV29-1 | . | TRBJ2-7 | .
CASSRTGGTYNEQFF | TGTGCCAGCAGTCGCACAGGGGGCACGTACAATGAGCAGTTCTTC | TRBV6-1 | TRBD1 | TRBJ2-1 | many
CASTLSGHRANEQFF | TGCGCCAGCACCCTAAGCGGACATAGAGCCAATGAGCAGTTCTTC | TRBV5-1 | . | TRBJ2-1 | many
CATSREPGTGLHEQFF | TGTGCCACCAGCAGAGAACCCGGGACAGGGTTGCATGAGCAGTTCTTC | TRBV15 | TRBD1 | TRBJ2-1 | .
CASSQDPDYDGLKDTQYF | TGTGCCAGCAGCCAAGATCCCGACTATGATGGGTTGAAGGATACGCAGTATTTT | TRBV3-1 | . | TRBJ2-3 | few
CAISESTAQMGPQHF | TGTGCCATCAGTGAGTCAACGGCGCAAATGGGGCCCCAGCATTTT | TRBV10-3 | . | TRBJ1-5 | many
CASSFLGQGYQETQYF | TGTGCCAGCAGTTTCCTCGGACAGGGGTACCAAGAGACCCAGTACTTC | TRBV28 | TRBD1 | TRBJ2-5 | many
CASRVAGGGDTQYF | TGTGCCAGCAGAGTAGCGGGAGGAGGAGATACGCAGTATTTT | TRBV12-3/TRBV12-4 | TRBD2 | TRBJ2-3 | .
CAAGAGRLLTGELFF | TGTGCGGCCGGGGCCGGGAGACTCCTCACCGGGGAGCTGTTTTTT | TRBV10-3 | . | TRBJ2-2 | .
CASSYSLAGESYEQYF | TGTGCCAGCAGTTACTCGCTAGCGGGAGAGTCCTACGAGCAGTACTTC | TRBV6-5 | TRBD2 | TRBJ2-7 | .
CSVGQGTNEKLFF | TGCAGCGTGGGACAGGGAACTAATGAAAAACTGTTTTTT | TRBV29-1 | TRBD1 | TRBJ1-4 | .
CARGTTDISNEQFF | TGTGCCAGAGGAACCACAGACATTTCCAATGAGCAGTTCTTC | TRBV5-6 | . | TRBJ2-1 | .